A selection of T cell receptor beta chains follows, all from one sample in a study of neoadjuvant anti-PD-1 for oral cavity cancer. Generated by immunoSEQ multiplex PCR, the TCRdb table keeps only in-frame clones and is missing some. This sample has over 10,000 clones, with 50% to 75% found just once. The material was PBMCs, obtained before nivolumab (anti-PD-1) treatment. These receptors were obtained from a person between 40 and 85 years old with oral cavity squamous cell carcinoma. CDR3s include the opening cysteine and the closing phenylalanine or tryptophan. A D gene is named only where the DNA matches it firmly. Some rows have no size entry. The others give once, few or many, or a class for an expanded clone.

CDR3 | DNA | size | V | D | J
CASSLSGLGGQETQYF | TGCGCCAGCAGCTTGTCCGGCTTGGGTGGTCAAGAGACCCAGTACTTC | . | TRBV5-1 | . | TRBJ2-5
CASKRQAFTGELFF | TGTGCCAGCAAACGGCAGGCATTCACCGGGGAGCTGTTTTTT | . | TRBV28 | . | TRBJ2-2
CASSLVGAGGTDTQYF | TGCGCCAGCAGCTTGGTAGGAGCGGGGGGCACAGATACGCAGTATTTT | . | TRBV5-1 | TRBD2 | TRBJ2-3
CASSRTRNANVLTF | TGTGCCAGCAGCCGAACTAGAAACGCCAACGTCCTGACTTTC | medium-sized | TRBV11-3 | . | TRBJ2-6
CASSPNGLAGGGSSYNEQFF | TGTGCCAGCAGCCCAAACGGACTAGCGGGAGGGGGAAGCTCCTACAATGAGCAGTTCTTC | . | TRBV5-8 | TRBD2 | TRBJ2-1
CATSRDRSWGYTF | TGTGCCACCAGCAGAGATCGAAGCTGGGGCTACACCTTC | . | TRBV15 | . | TRBJ1-2
CASSLYFGGRSYNEQFF | TGTGCCAGCAGTTTATACTTCGGCGGGAGATCCTACAATGAGCAGTTCTTC | few | TRBV27 | TRBD2 | TRBJ2-1
CASSYLAGGTDEQFF | TGTGCCAGCAGTTACTTAGCGGGAGGAACTGATGAGCAGTTCTTC | . | TRBV6-6 | TRBD2 | TRBJ2-1
CASSVGAGLSTDTQYF | TGTGCCAGCAGCGTAGGTGCGGGCCTTAGCACAGATACGCAGTATTTT | . | TRBV9 | . | TRBJ2-3
CSGMLYSSSGENGYTF | TGCAGCGGTATGTTATATTCGAGCAGCGGGGAGAATGGCTACACCTTC | . | TRBV29-1 | . | TRBJ1-2
CATSRSRGIWVEVQFF | TGTGCCACCAGCAGGTCAAGAGGTATATGGGTGGAAGTTCAGTTCTTC | . | TRBV15 | . | TRBJ2-1
CASSLSGFNEKLFF | TGTGCCAGCAGCTTATCGGGTTTCAATGAAAAACTGTTTTTT | . | TRBV7-8 | . | TRBJ1-4
CSAPGYTF | TGCAGCGCTCCCGGCTACACCTTC | once | TRBV29-1 | . | TRBJ1-2
CASSDQGASSYEQYF | TGTGCCAGCAGTGATCAGGGGGCGAGCTCCTACGAGCAGTACTTC | . | TRBV6-1 | TRBD1 | TRBJ2-7
CASSLETGESWRNTEAFF | TGTGCCAGCAGCTTAGAGACAGGGGAGTCGTGGAGGAACACTGAAGCTTTCTTT | . | TRBV7-6 | TRBD1 | TRBJ1-1
CASSLPALGHEQYF | TGTGCCAGCAGTTTACCAGCGTTAGGCCACGAGCAGTACTTC | . | TRBV28 | . | TRBJ2-7
CASSLEGRGADEQYF | TGTGCCAGCAGCTTAGAGGGTCGGGGGGCCGACGAGCAGTACTTC | . | TRBV7-9 | . | TRBJ2-7
CASSPNFGDTEAFF | TGCGCCAGCAGCCCCAATTTTGGGGACACTGAAGCTTTCTTT | . | TRBV5-1 | . | TRBJ1-1
CASSLGFREAFF | TGTGCCAGCAGCTTAGGCTTCCGAGAAGCTTTCTTT | . | TRBV7-8 | . | TRBJ1-1
CASSRDRDETQYF | TGTGCCAGCAGTCGGGACAGGGACGAGACCCAGTACTTC | few | TRBV6-1 | TRBD1 | TRBJ2-5
CASSYFQRNTGELFF | TGTGCCAGCAGCTACTTTCAGAGGAACACCGGGGAGCTGTTTTTT | . | TRBV5-6 | . | TRBJ2-2
CASSPAGGPGNEQFF | TGTGCCAGCAGCCCAGCGGGGGGGCCGGGGAATGAGCAGTTCTTC | . | TRBV7-9 | TRBD2 | TRBJ2-1
CASSVIQGANGYTF | TGTGCCAGCAGTGTGATTCAGGGGGCCAATGGCTACACCTTC | . | TRBV2 | TRBD1 | TRBJ1-2
CASSPGHFNTEAFF | TGTGCCAGCAGCCCGGGACACTTTAACACTGAAGCTTTCTTT | . | TRBV5-4 | . | TRBJ1-1
CASRSGTGFLEQYF | TGCGCCAGCAGATCCGGGACAGGGTTTTTAGAGCAGTACTTC | . | TRBV10-2 | TRBD1 | TRBJ2-7
CASSNTGLGSYEQYF | TGTGCCAGCAGCAATACAGGACTAGGGTCCTACGAGCAGTACTTC | . | TRBV21-1 | . | TRBJ2-7
CASSPTSGGPYEQYF | TGTGCCAGCAGCCCGACTAGCGGGGGGCCCTACGAGCAGTACTTC | . | TRBV11-2 | TRBD2 | TRBJ2-7
CASSAVGQPQHF | TGTGCCAGCAGCGCCGTCGGACAGCCCCAGCATTTT | few | TRBV7-9 | . | TRBJ1-5
CASSLSPGTAAYNEQFF | TGTGCCAGCAGCTTAAGCCCGGGGACAGCAGCCTACAATGAGCAGTTCTTC | . | TRBV7-8 | TRBD1 | TRBJ2-1
CATSRARGGTDTQYF | TGTGCCACCAGCAGAGCAAGGGGAGGCACAGATACGCAGTATTTT | . | TRBV15 | . | TRBJ2-3
CATSGEGLSNQPQHF | TGTGCCACCAGCGGGGAGGGTCTTAGCAATCAGCCCCAGCATTTT | . | TRBV15 | . | TRBJ1-5
CASSLLQNTEAFF | TGTGCCAGCAGCTTACTCCAGAACACTGAAGCTTTCTTT | . | TRBV11-1 | . | TRBJ1-1
CSAASRGGGTAQYF | TGCAGCGCCGCTAGCCGGGGAGGGGGTACGGCCCAGTACTTC | . | TRBV29-1 | . | TRBJ2-5
CASKRRGDSTEAFF | TGTGCCAGCAAAAGGAGGGGAGATAGTACTGAAGCTTTCTTT | . | TRBV14 | . | TRBJ1-1
CASSQDRGQDNSPLHF | TGTGCCAGCAGCCAAGATAGGGGGCAGGATAATTCACCCCTCCACTTT | few | TRBV4-2 | TRBD1 | TRBJ1-6
CASTRTGTGGPSNGYTF | TGTGCCAGCACCCGTACCGGGACAGGGGGACCTAGTAATGGCTACACCTTC | . | TRBV11-2 | TRBD1 | TRBJ1-2
CASLEGFGEAFF | TGTGCCAGCTTAGAGGGTTTCGGTGAAGCTTTCTTT | . | TRBV6-1 | . | TRBJ1-1
CASSLRENTEAFF | TGTGCCAGCAGTTTAAGGGAAAACACTGAAGCTTTCTTT | . | TRBV27 | . | TRBJ1-1
CASSEREDPTGELFF | TGTGCCAGCAGTGAGAGGGAGGATCCCACCGGGGAGCTGTTTTTT | . | TRBV2 | . | TRBJ2-2
CASSSGRGRTTGELFF | TGTGCCAGCAGCTCGGGGAGGGGGCGGACCACCGGGGAGCTGTTTTTT | few | TRBV5-4 | . | TRBJ2-2